This entry lists 3 T cell receptor beta chains sequenced from one sample in a study of blood T cell repertoires in COVID-19 (TCRdb year 2020). The library was generated by the immunoSEQ multiplex PCR assay. The immuneACCESS repertoire file appears here via TCRdb, limited to in-frame rearrangements. These files lack a portion of the clones; in checked studies, under half of the deficit traces to unresolved V genes, and the cause of the others is not known. The sample records about 84,000 clones, around three quarters of which are singletons. Jointly, the top ten make up 5.7% of the sample. Input material: peripheral blood. These receptors all come from a man aged 50 to 60 with active or convalescent COVID-19.

The rearrangement links TRBV7-6 to TRBJ2-3; possibly TRBD2 for D (6 bases). The germline CDR1 and CDR2 sequences are SGHVS and FNYEAQ. This CDR3 region has 14 residues. Trimming cost V 1 base and J 14 bases, with 19 bases left between them. The DNA for the CDR3 is TGTGCCAGCAGCTTAGGGACTATTGTACCCGAGGTGTATTTT. The encoded protein is CASSLGTIVPEVYF.

V usage is TRBV7-3 and J usage is TRBJ2-5, with a tentative D call TRBD1 (6 bases). V was trimmed by 2 bases and J by 4 bases, leaving 11 bases between them. Looked up from germline, CDR1 is SGHTA and CDR2 is FQGTGA. CDR3 length: 14 amino acids. The CDR3 region is CASSLGTPGETQYF. CDR3 DNA sequence: TGTGCCAGCAGCTTAGGGACACCAGGAGAGACCCAGTACTTC.

This clone was seen only once. V is TRBV11-2 and J is TRBJ1-4; 8 bases line up with TRBD1. V shed 7 bases, J shed 12 bases, and the junction held 19 bases outside the gene matches. CDR3 size: 16 residues. Germline CDR1 is SGHAT and CDR2 is FQNNGV. For the CDR3, the DNA is TGTGCCAGCACCTCAACCCGAACAGGGGGTGGTGGTCAACTGTTTTTT. This codes for CASTSTRTGGGGQLFF.